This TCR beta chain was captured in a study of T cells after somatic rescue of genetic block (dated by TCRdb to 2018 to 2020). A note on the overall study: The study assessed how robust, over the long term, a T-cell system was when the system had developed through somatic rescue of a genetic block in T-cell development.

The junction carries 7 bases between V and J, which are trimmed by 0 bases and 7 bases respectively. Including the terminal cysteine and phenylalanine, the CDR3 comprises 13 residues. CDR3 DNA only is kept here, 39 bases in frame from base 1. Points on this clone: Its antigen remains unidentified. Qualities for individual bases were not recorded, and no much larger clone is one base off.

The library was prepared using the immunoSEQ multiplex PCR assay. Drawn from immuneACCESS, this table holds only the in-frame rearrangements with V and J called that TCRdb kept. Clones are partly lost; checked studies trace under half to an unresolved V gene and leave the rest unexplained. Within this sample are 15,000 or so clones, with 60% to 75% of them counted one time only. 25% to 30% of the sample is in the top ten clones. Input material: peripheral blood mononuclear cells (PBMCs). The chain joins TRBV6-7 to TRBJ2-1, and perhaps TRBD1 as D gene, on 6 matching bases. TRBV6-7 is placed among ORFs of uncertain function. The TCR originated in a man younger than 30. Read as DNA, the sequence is TGTGCCAGCAGTTACTCGAGGGGGAATGAGCAGTTCTTC. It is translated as CASSYSRGNEQFF.